The source of this T cell receptor beta chain is a study of T cell changes during pregnancy in multiple sclerosis. The data were produced by immunoSEQ multiplex PCR, yet TCRdb's version contains in-frame clones alone and is incomplete. The table lists around 80,000 clones, 90% to 95% of them singletons, with 2.6% in the top ten. Germline-derived CDR1 and CDR2 are MDHEN and SYDVKM. The ends lost 5 bases at V and 1 base at J; junction bases unmatched: 7. The CDR3 has 16 residues. This sequence originates from a female donor with multiple sclerosis, enrolled in a pregnancy study. This specimen consisted of peripheral blood, obtained before pregnancy. This chain uses TRBV28 with TRBJ1-1; 10 bases agree with TRBD1. In nucleotides, the CDR3 is TGTGCCAGCAGTCCTTGGGACAGGGGAAAGAACACTGAAGCTTTCTTT. Translating it yields CASSPWDRGKNTEAFF.